What follows is one T cell receptor (beta chain) and its context. This clone's antigen is unknown. No base quality information exists; no much larger clone differs at one position. This sample is part of a study of neurological immune-mediated disorders (dated by TCRdb to about 2019). About the full investigation: Of the 35 or so multiple sclerosis patients, some 30 had relapsing-remitting MS and 3 had secondary progressive MS. The cohort was made up of 68 subjects, consisting of around 14 HAM/TSP patients, some 34 multiple sclerosis patients and 20 healthy controls. Alongside PBMC samples, the set of fewer than 110 TCR-beta libraries contained longitudinal samples, technical triplicates, and paired CD4+ and CD8+ T-cell subsets that had been sorted. Peripheral blood TCR-beta repertoires from patients with HTLV-I-associated myelopathy (HAM/TSP), patients with multiple sclerosis, and healthy controls were compared in the study using UMI-based sequencing. Broad study findings and their caveats: In phylogenetic analysis, the repertoires of 18 of 34 MS patients grouped into a cluster of related CDR3 sequences, which suggests a possible signature at the repertoire level. The MS cluster showed no association with clinical or MRI features, and the authors stated that larger cohorts are needed. TCR clonal expansion was greatest in HAM/TSP patients and smallest in MS patients, who ranked below even healthy controls. Across subjects, expanded clones never shared an identical CDR3 amino acid sequence, which suggests that the TCR-beta repertoires in every group were private.

cDNA synthesis used template-switch 5'RACE with a primer carrying a 10-nucleotide random unique molecular identifier tagging each TCR transcript. Every sequencing run covered 15-18 subjects and yielded more than 170 million TCR-beta sequences. The RNeasy kit was used to extract total RNA. The KAPA Real-time Library Amplification kit was used to amplify TCR-beta VDJ regions with primers targeting the TCR constant region and the 5'RACE anchor. Sample indexes and Illumina adaptors were added in a first PCR, and a second PCR then increased library yield. After purification with Ampure beads, the TCR product of roughly 650 bp was size-selected on a 2% E-gel SizeSelection system. Library quality was checked on a Bioanalyzer, concentration was measured with Qubit, and libraries were quantified with the Kapa Library Quantification kit before pooling. An Illumina HiSeq 2500 sequenced the libraries paired-end 2 x 150 bp. To increase sequence diversity, about 24-32% phiX was spiked into each library pool. The original pipeline was this. The UMI-based MiGEC pipeline processed quality-filtered reads and removed over 75% of raw TCR sequences during error correction. VDJ genes were aligned to IMGT germline references, and clonotypes were defined by unique CDR3 amino acid sequence plus V-J genes. VDJtools evaluated clonal expansion, Shannon diversity and CDR3 relatedness (CalcPairwiseDistances, ClusterSamples); CLCbio workbench built phylogenetic trees. Expanded clones were defined as having at least 8 unique UMIs, based on coefficient-of-variation modelling across technical triplicates. TCRdb passed the public sequencing reads through fastp at Q25 and MiXCR, retaining productive beta sequences. Rows are combined by CDR3 protein, so each entry shows the most common genes and DNA. TCRdb, not the authors, supplied the V and J calls. A total of around 66,000 distinct CDR3 sequences appear in this sample, less than 5.5% of them only once. The ten largest clones take up 2.8% of the sample.

Clipping removes 4 bases from V and 6 bases from J, with 9 as the unmatched junction base count. The CDR3 runs 15 amino acids, cysteine and phenylalanine included. Only CDR3 DNA remains: 45 bases, in frame from the first base. CDR1 and CDR2 are drawn from the germline V gene: SGHDN, FVKESK. Libraries from unsorted PBMCs were made from 2 million PBMCs kept in RNAlater at -80 degrees C until RNA extraction. The multiple sclerosis patients were enrolled in a US clinical protocol that evaluated disease progression with magnetic resonance imaging. PBMCs were separated from peripheral blood using Ficoll-Hypaque density gradient centrifugation and then cryopreserved in liquid nitrogen.

This chain is built from TRBV14 and TRBJ1-1, and 9 bases in between align with TRBD1. The sequenced sample was PBMCs. This TCR was sampled from a woman between 25 and 40 years old with multiple sclerosis. The DNA is TGTGCCAGCAGCCGAGCTGACAGGGGGTACGCTGAAGCTTTCTTT. Its translation reads: CASSRADRGYAEAFF.